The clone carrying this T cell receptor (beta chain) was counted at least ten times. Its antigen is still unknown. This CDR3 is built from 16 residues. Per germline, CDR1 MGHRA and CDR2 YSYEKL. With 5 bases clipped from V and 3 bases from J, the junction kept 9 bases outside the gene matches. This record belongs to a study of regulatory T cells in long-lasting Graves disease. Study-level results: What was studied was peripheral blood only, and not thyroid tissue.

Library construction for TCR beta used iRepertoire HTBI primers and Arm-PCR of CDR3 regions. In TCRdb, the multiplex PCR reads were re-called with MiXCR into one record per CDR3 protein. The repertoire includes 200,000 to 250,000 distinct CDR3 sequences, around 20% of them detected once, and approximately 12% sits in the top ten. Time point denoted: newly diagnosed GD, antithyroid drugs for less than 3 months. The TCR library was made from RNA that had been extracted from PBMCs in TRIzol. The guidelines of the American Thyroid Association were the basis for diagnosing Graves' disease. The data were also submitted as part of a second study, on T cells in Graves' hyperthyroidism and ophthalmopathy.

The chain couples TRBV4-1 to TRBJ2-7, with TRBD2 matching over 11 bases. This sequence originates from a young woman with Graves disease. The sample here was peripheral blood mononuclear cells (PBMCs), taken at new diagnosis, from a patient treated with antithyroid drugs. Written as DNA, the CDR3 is TGCGCCAGCAGCACATGGTCTAGCGGGAGGATCTACGAGCAGTACTTC. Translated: CASSTWSSGRIYEQYF.